Presented here are 32 T cell receptor beta chains from one specimen sequenced in a study of cytomegalovirus exposure and HLA in healthy donors. Sequencing was performed with immunoSEQ multiplex PCR; in TCRdb, only in-frame clones are kept and a portion is missing. The sample includes fewer than 200,000 clones, roughly 86% of them seen just once. Sequencing was performed on PBMCs. These receptors came from a man in his thirties or forties in good health and CMV-seropositive.

The J gene is TRBJ2-3, the V gene TRBV4-1; 8 bases agree with TRBD2. The CDR3 spans 14 residues. Germline CDR1 and CDR2: MGHRA and YSYEKL. V shed 8 bases, J shed 3 bases, and the junction held 7 bases outside the gene matches. This CDR3 reads CASGGTRETDTQYF. CDR3 nucleotide sequence: TGCGCCAGCGGAGGGACTAGGGAAACAGATACGCAGTATTTT.

This chain joins TRBV11-3 and TRBJ2-7; D not certain. The CDR3 contains 15 residues. CDR1 SGHNT and CDR2 YENEEA come from the germline V gene. Deletions cut 3 bases from V and 5 bases from J, with 17 bases between. The CDR3, as DNA: TGTGCCAGCAGCTTTGTGACCTTGGCAATCCACGAGCAGTACTTC. Residues: CASSFVTLAIHEQYF.

The chain couples TRBV20-1 to TRBJ2-1; D is unclear. V lost 5 bases, J lost 15 bases, and 17 bases lay in between. CDR1 is DFQATT and CDR2 is SNEGSKA in the germline V gene (reference sequence). The CDR3 runs 11 residues. The CDR3 DNA reads TGCAGTGCTCCCCGGACCCCACCTGCGTTCTTC. It specifies CSAPRTPPAFF.

This clone was recorded many times. This sequence joins TRBV14 and TRBJ2-7, with 8 nucleotides matching TRBD1. Trimming took 1 base from V and 3 from J; bases not matched to a gene: 11. The CDR3 spans 17 residues. From germline, CDR1 is SGHDN and CDR2 FVKESK. In DNA form, the CDR3 reads TGTGCCAGCAGCCAAGGGCTTAAAGGACAGGGTAACTACGAGCAGTACTTC. Protein product: CASSQGLKGQGNYEQYF.

The chain carries TRBV10-3 and TRBJ2-7; 8 nucleotides align to TRBD2. CDR1 and CDR2 (germline): ENHRY, SYGVKD. V lost 7 bases, J lost 5 bases, and 10 bases stayed unmatched. The CDR3 runs to 14 residues. The chain's CDR3 is CAIKAAGEVDEQYF. Written as DNA, the CDR3 is TGTGCCATCAAGGCAGCGGGAGAAGTGGACGAGCAGTACTTC.

The chain joins TRBV7-9 to TRBJ1-1; D is ambiguous. This CDR3 has 16 residues. V lost 1 base to trimming and J lost 0 bases, with 12 bases between them. Germline-derived CDR1 and CDR2 are SEHNR and FQNEAQ (reference sequence). DNA for the CDR3: TGTGCCAGCAGCTTAGAAGTGGGAATTATGAACACTGAAGCTTTCTTT. It is translated as CASSLEVGIMNTEAFF.

The J gene is TRBJ2-1, the V gene TRBV19; D could derive from TRBD1 or TRBD2 (5 bases each). This CDR3 has 16 amino acids. Germline V gives CDR1 LNHDA, CDR2 SQIVND (reference sequence). V was cut by 5 bases and J by 0 bases, with 14 bases left in between. CDR3 protein: CASSSRRESSYNEQFF. CDR3 sequence (DNA): TGTGCCAGTAGTTCGCGCAGGGAGAGCTCCTACAATGAGCAGTTCTTC.

This clone was counted a few times. The CDR3 DNA is TGTGCCAGCAGCAACTGGACGGGCTCCAACACTGAAGCTTTCTTT. It is translated as CASSNWTGSNTEAFF. This chain uses TRBV21-1 with TRBJ1-1. TRBV21-1 is a recognized pseudogene. The CDR3 length is 15 residues.

In its sample, this clone was seen once. The rearrangement uses TRBV11-3 and TRBJ2-7; 8 nucleotides line up with TRBD2. Trimming cost V 10 bases and J 2 bases; bases outside gene matches: 4. CDR1 and CDR2 from the germline V gene are SGHNT and YENEEA. The CDR3 covers 12 residues. As DNA, the CDR3 is TGTGCCACCCGGGGGGGAACCTACGAGCAGTACTTC. Its translation: CATRGGTYEQYF.

The chain employs TRBV7-9 and TRBJ2-7; possibly TRBD1 or TRBD2 for D (5 bases each). The V gene's germline CDR1 is SEHNR and CDR2 FQNEAQ (reference sequence). CDR3 size: 12 residues. The V gene lost 5 bases and the J gene lost 6 bases, with 11 bases spanning the gap. CDR3 region: CASSQRGGEQYF. The CDR3 bases are TGTGCCAGCAGCCAACGTGGGGGCGAGCAGTACTTC.

The CDR3 here is CASTRDGRGNQPQHF. The CDR3 DNA reads TGTGCCAGCACCCGCGATGGTCGGGGCAATCAGCCCCAGCATTTT. The chain has TRBV6-5 and TRBJ1-5, with unresolved D. The CDR3 runs 15 residues. CDR1 and CDR2 from the germline V gene are MNHEY and SVGAGI. Deletions cut 7 bases from V and 2 bases from J, with 15 bases between.

The gene calls are TRBV5-6 and TRBJ2-7, with D possibly TRBD2 on 6 matching bases. Germline CDR1 reads SGHDT; CDR2 reads YYEEEE. V was clipped by 4 bases and J by 4 bases, with 9 bases between them. The CDR3 has 12 residues. CDR3 sequence reads: CASSHGTYEQYF. Written as DNA, the CDR3 is TGTGCCAGCAGCCACGGGACTTACGAGCAGTACTTC.

V is TRBV5-1 and J is TRBJ2-1; 11 nucleotides match TRBD2. In germline, CDR1 is SGHRS, CDR2 YFSETQ. Losses at the gene ends were 4 bases for V and 6 bases for J; bases not matched to a gene: 12. The CDR3 runs 17 residues. The CDR3: CASSPNIAGGTPNEQFF. CDR3 bases: TGCGCCAGCAGCCCTAATATAGCGGGAGGGACTCCCAATGAGCAGTTCTTC.

The chain recombines TRBV14 with TRBJ2-7, with 10 positions matching TRBD1. Germline V gives CDR1 SGHDN, CDR2 FVKESK. The J segment lost 3 bases and the V segment lost 3 bases, leaving 5 bases of the junction unmatched. The CDR3 has 15 amino acids. The CDR3 protein is CASSQDRGGGYEQYF. The CDR3 DNA reads TGTGCCAGCAGCCAGGACAGGGGGGGAGGCTACGAGCAGTACTTC.

The chain is built from TRBV7-3 and TRBJ2-1, with 7 bases that match TRBD2. The CDR3 is 16 amino acids. Losses at the gene ends were 0 bases for V and 0 bases for J; bases not matched to a gene: 2. Germline CDR1 is SGHTA and CDR2 is FQGTGA. The CDR3 loop is CASSLTGGGSYNEQFF. The CDR3 DNA reads TGTGCCAGCAGCTTAACTGGCGGGGGCTCCTACAATGAGCAGTTCTTC.

CDR3: CASSADRGLREQYF. As DNA, the CDR3 is TGTGCCAGCAGTGCCGACAGGGGCCTTCGCGAGCAGTACTTC. The gene calls are TRBV25-1 and TRBJ2-7; TRBD1 aligns across 8 bases. V lost 4 bases, J lost 6 bases, and 8 bases stayed unmatched. Per germline, CDR1 MGHDK and CDR2 SYGVNS. The CDR3 totals 14 residues.

This chain uses TRBV27 with TRBJ2-1; the D is unclear. Looked up from germline, CDR1 is MNHEY and CDR2 is SMNVEV (reference sequence). This CDR3 has 13 residues. V dropped 3 bases and J dropped 8 bases, with 11 bases sitting between them. The DNA of the CDR3 is TGTGCCAGCAGTTTTCAGGCTGGCTATGAGCAGTTCTTC. It yields the protein CASSFQAGYEQFF.

The chain recombines TRBV6-5 with TRBJ1-1, with D uncertain. V was cut by 6 bases and J by 1 base, with 9 bases left in between. Germline CDR1 reads MNHEY; CDR2 reads SVGAGI. The CDR3 is 13 amino acids. The CDR3 protein is CASSVQRNTEAFF. CDR3 nucleotides: TGTGCCAGCAGCGTACAGAGGAACACTGAAGCTTTCTTT.

The V call is TRBV5-6, the J call TRBJ2-1; no clear D. The CDR3 runs to 16 residues. Trimming removed 4 bases at V and 9 bases at J, with 23 bases between. Germline-derived CDR1 and CDR2 are SGHDT and YYEEEE. CDR3 region: CASSPRTTSSLGEQFF. For the CDR3, the DNA is TGTGCCAGCAGCCCACGAACTACGTCCTCTCTTGGTGAGCAGTTCTTC.

This sequence joins TRBV6-5 and TRBJ1-2; maybe TRBD1 (6 bases). Germline assignment: CDR1 MNHEY and CDR2 SVGAGI. Trimming removed 7 bases at V and 4 bases at J, with 16 bases between. This CDR3 is 14 amino acids long. Here the CDR3 reads CASTGAGAAYGYTF. As DNA, the CDR3 is TGTGCCAGCACGGGGGCAGGGGCTGCCTATGGCTACACCTTC.

CDR3 bases: TGTGCCAGCAGCTACACAGGTTTTAATTCACCCCTCCACTTT. Protein product: CASSYTGFNSPLHF. The chain employs TRBV11-2 and TRBJ1-6, with D possibly TRBD1 on 5 matching bases. V lost 4 bases and J lost 6, with 10 bases in between. The CDR3 has 14 amino acids. CDR1 is SGHAT and CDR2 is FQNNGV in the germline V gene.

This clone was detected once. This chain connects TRBV6-5 to TRBJ1-1; 7 nucleotides align to TRBD1. In germline, CDR1 is MNHEY, CDR2 SVGAGI. V was clipped by 7 bases and J by 6 bases; unmatched bases: 11. The length of the CDR3 is 14 residues. This CDR3 is CASTATGPRAEAFF. The CDR3 DNA reads as TGTGCCAGCACCGCGACAGGGCCTAGGGCTGAAGCTTTCTTT.

As to this clone: The sample holds other DNA sequences that translate to the same CDR3. V usage is TRBV9 and J usage is TRBJ2-1, with a possible D match to TRBD1 (6 bases). This CDR3 comprises 16 residues. Trimming removed 0 bases from V and 2 bases from J, with 12 bases in between. Germline CDR1 SGDLS, CDR2 YYNGEE. In DNA form, the CDR3 reads TGTGCCAGCAGCGTAGTCCCAGGGGCCCCCTACAATGAGCAGTTCTTC. Its translation is CASSVVPGAPYNEQFF.

V is TRBV18 and J is TRBJ2-7, with D possibly matching TRBD2 (6 bases). V lost 8 bases and J 5 bases, leaving 19 bases between the germline ends. The CDR3 runs 14 residues. CDR1 KGHSH and CDR2 LQKENI come from the germline V gene. Here the CDR3 DNA reads TGTGCCAGCCCTGGGAATACTAGCTACCACGAGCAGTACTTC. This translates into CASPGNTSYHEQYF.

CDR3 sequence reads: CASSYSEGTAYYEQYF. In DNA form, the CDR3 reads TGTGCCAGCAGTTACTCCGAGGGGACCGCGTACTACGAGCAGTACTTC. J is TRBJ2-7 and V is TRBV6-5; D is perhaps TRBD1 or TRBD2 (5 bases each). The CDR3 is 16 amino acids. The ends were cut back, 0 bases at V and 3 bases at J, with 15 bases in the middle. Germline loops: CDR1 MNHEY, CDR2 SVGAGI.

This clone appeared a single time. The J gene is TRBJ2-5, the V gene TRBV5-1; D is perhaps TRBD2 (7 bases). CDR3 size: 17 residues. V was cut by 3 bases and J by 4 bases, with 22 bases left in between. Per germline, CDR1 SGHRS and CDR2 YFSETQ. The CDR3 region has the DNA TGCGCCAGCAGCTCCCCTAATTATTACAGGGAGGGAGAGACCCAGTACTTC. The encoded protein is CASSSPNYYREGETQYF.

This chain connects TRBV4-1 to TRBJ2-4; D may be TRBD1 (5 bases). CDR1 is MGHRA and CDR2 is YSYEKL in the germline V gene. The V and J ends lost 0 bases and 7 bases respectively, with 13 bases between them. CDR3 length: 15 residues. CDR3 DNA sequence: TGCGCCAGCAGCCAAGATCCGACGGACAAGAACATTCAGTACTTC. Translation: CASSQDPTDKNIQYF.

About this clone: The junction shows a germline mismatch at one end, possibly a read error. CDR3 nucleotides: TGTGCCAGCCGTGATGGGGTAAACACCATATATTTT. Translation gives CASRDGVNTIYF. The chain is built from TRBV25-1 and TRBJ1-3; D is undetermined. Germline lookup yields CDR1 MGHDK and CDR2 SYGVNS. The CDR3 length is 12 residues.

The chain is built from TRBV27 and TRBJ1-2; D gene ambiguous. The CDR3 is 14 residues long. CDR1 and CDR2 (germline): MNHEY, SMNVEV (reference sequence). Trimming took off 6 bases at V and 4 bases at J, with 15 bases between the two ends. CDR3 loop: CASSRTGLGYGYTF. DNA of the CDR3: TGTGCCAGCAGCCGGACTGGCCTGGGCTATGGCTACACCTTC.

The gene calls are TRBV7-2 and TRBJ1-5; TRBD1 aligns across 7 bases. The V gene's germline CDR1 is SGHTA and CDR2 FQGNSA. The CDR3 extends over 16 amino acids. Unmatched junction bases numbered 12, after V lost 5 bases and J lost 5 bases. This CDR3 reads CASSVRLGQSYQPQHF. The CDR3 coding sequence is TGTGCCAGCAGCGTTCGCCTGGGACAGTCGTATCAGCCCCAGCATTTT.

This clone was seen a handful of times. The chain recombines TRBV27 with TRBJ1-5; D ambiguous. Trimming took off 8 bases at V and 0 bases at J, with 5 bases between the two ends. The length of the CDR3 is 12 residues. Germline assignment: CDR1 MNHEY and CDR2 SMNVEV (reference sequence). CDR3: CASSYSNQPQHF. CDR3 in DNA: TGTGCCAGCTCGTATAGCAATCAGCCCCAGCATTTT.

This chain joins TRBV9 and TRBJ1-3, with TRBD1 matching 8 bases. The CDR3 consists of 16 residues. The V and J ends lost 3 bases and 1 base, in that order; junction bases with no gene match: 6. Germline CDR1 SGDLS, CDR2 YYNGEE. The CDR3 DNA reads as TGTGCCAGCAGCGCCCTCGACAGGGGATCTGGAAACACCATATATTTT. Protein product: CASSALDRGSGNTIYF.